This T cell receptor beta chain emerged from a study of T cells after yellow fever vaccination. The sample holds a few counts of this clonotype. As yet, its antigen is unknown. V was cut by 4 bases and J by 1 base, with 16 bases left in between. From germline, CDR1 is SGHRS and CDR2 YFSETQ. This CDR3 spans 16 amino acids. Template switching by 5'RACE produced TCR cDNA, adding a universal primer site and UMIs. TCRdb analysed the 5' RACE reads with MiXCR anew, one entry per CDR3 protein. The sample has hundreds of thousands of distinct CDR3 sequences, approximately 15% seen once. Overall study results and limits: Boosting was followed by the reappearance of most primary-vaccination clones (roughly 96% CD4, about 90% CD8). Contamination of FACS-sorted repertoires by abundant clonotypes from the bulk population could occur.

This receptor was obtained from a man aged 30 to 39 who received the YFV17D yellow fever vaccine. Sample: PBMCs, taken on the day of the yellow fever booster vaccination. The J gene is TRBJ2-3, the V gene TRBV5-1; perhaps TRBD2 as D (6 bases). CDR3 sequence: CASSPPRSGRTDTQYF. The CDR3 coding sequence is TGCGCCAGCAGCCCTCCGAGGAGCGGGCGCACAGATACGCAGTATTTT.